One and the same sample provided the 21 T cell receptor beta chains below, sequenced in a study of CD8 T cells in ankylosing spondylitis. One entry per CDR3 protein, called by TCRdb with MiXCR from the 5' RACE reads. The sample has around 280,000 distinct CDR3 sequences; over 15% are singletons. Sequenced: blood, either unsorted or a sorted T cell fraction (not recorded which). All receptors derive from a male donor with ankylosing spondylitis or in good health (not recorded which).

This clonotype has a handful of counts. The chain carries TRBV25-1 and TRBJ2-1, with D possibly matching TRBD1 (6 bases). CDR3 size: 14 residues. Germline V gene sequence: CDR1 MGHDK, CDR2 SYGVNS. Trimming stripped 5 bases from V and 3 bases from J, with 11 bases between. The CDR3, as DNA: TGTGCCAGCAGTTCTGGGGGCTTCTACAATGAGCAGTTCTTC. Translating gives CASSSGGFYNEQFF.

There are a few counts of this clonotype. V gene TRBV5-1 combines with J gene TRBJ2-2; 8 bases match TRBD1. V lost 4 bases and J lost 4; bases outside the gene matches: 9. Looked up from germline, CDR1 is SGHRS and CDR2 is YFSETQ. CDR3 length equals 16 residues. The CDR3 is CASSRTRGLGTGELFF. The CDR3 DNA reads TGCGCCAGCAGCCGGACCAGGGGGCTAGGCACCGGGGAGCTGTTTTTT.

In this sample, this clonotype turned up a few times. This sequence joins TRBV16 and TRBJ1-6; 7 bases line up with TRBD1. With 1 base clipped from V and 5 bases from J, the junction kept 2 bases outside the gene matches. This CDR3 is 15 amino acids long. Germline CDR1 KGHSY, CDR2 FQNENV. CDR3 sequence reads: CASSQYRGNNSPLHF. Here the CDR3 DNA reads TGTGCCAGCAGCCAATACAGGGGCAATAATTCACCCCTCCACTTT.

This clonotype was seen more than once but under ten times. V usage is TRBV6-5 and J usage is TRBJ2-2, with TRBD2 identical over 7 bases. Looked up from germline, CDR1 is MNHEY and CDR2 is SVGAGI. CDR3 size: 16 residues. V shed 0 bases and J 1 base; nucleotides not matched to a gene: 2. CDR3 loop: CASSYSGRVNTGELFF. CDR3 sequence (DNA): TGTGCCAGCAGTTACTCAGGGAGGGTGAACACCGGGGAGCTGTTTTTT.

Here the CDR3 DNA reads TGCAGTGCTCCCGGGCGGGGCGGGGACCAAGAGACCCAGTACTTC. Protein product: CSAPGRGGDQETQYF. This chain joins TRBV20-1 and TRBJ2-5; a possible D gene is TRBD2 (6 bases). This CDR3 has 15 residues. CDR1 is DFQATT, CDR2 SNEGSKA, per germline (reference sequence). With 5 bases removed from V and 0 bases from J, the gap between germline ends came to 16 bases.

This CDR3 reads CATTSAGELFF. CDR3 DNA: TGTGCCACCACCAGTGCCGGGGAGCTGTTTTTT. The chain employs TRBV12-3 or TRBV12-4 and TRBJ2-2; D is undetermined. This CDR3 region has 11 residues. V gave up 10 bases and J gave up 6 bases, with 9 bases separating them.

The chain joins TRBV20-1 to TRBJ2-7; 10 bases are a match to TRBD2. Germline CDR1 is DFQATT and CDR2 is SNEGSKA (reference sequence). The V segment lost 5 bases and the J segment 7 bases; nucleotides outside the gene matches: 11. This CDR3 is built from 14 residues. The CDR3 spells CSAYPAGGRQEQYV. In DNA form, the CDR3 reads TGCAGTGCTTACCCAGCGGGAGGGCGCCAAGAGCAGTACGTC.

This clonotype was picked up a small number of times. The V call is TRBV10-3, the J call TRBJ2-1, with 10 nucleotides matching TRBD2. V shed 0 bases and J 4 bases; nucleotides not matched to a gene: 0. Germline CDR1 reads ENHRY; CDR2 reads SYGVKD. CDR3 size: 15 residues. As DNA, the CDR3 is TGTGCCATCAGTGAGTCTAGCGGGGGGTACAATGAGCAGTTCTTC. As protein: CAISESSGGYNEQFF.

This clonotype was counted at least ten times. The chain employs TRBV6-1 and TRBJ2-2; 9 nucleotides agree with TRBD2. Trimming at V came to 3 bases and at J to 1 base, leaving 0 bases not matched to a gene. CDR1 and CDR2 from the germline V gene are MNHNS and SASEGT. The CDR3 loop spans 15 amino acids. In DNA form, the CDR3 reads TGTGCCAGCAGTGAGACTAGCGGGAACACCGGGGAGCTGTTTTTT. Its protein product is CASSETSGNTGELFF.

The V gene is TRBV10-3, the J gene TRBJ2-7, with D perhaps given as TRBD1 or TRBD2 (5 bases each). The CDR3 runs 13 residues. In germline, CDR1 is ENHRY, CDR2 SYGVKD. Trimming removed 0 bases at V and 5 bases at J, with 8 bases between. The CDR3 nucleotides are TGTGCCATCAGTGAGTCCGGGGCCCACGAGCAGTACGTC. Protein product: CAISESGAHEQYV.

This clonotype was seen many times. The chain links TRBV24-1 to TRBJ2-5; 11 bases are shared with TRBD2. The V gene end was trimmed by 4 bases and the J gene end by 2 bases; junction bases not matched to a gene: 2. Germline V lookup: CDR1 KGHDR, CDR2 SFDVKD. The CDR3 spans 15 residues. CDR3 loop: CATSEGTSGQETQYF. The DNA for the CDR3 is TGTGCCACCAGTGAAGGGACTAGCGGTCAAGAGACCCAGTACTTC.

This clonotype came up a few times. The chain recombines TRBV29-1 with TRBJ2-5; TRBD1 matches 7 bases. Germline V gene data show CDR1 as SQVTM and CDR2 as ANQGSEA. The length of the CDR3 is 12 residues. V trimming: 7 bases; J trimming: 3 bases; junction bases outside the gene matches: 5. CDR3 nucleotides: TGCAGCGCTGGGACAGTAAAAGAGACCCAGTACTTC. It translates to CSAGTVKETQYF.

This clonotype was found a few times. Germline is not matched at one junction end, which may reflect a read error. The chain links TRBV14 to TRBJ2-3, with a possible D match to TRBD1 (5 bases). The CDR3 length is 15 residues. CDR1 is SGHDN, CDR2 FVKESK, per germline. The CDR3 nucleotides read TGTGCCAGCAGCAAAGACGTCAGGGTGCCAGATACGCAGTATTTT. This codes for CASSKDVRVPDTQYF. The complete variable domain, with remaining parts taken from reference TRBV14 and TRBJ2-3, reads EAGVTQFPSHSVIEKGQTVTLRCDPISGHDNLYWYRRVMGKEIKFLLHFVKESKQDESGMPNNRFLAERTGGTYSTLKVQPAELEDSGVYFCASSKDVRVPDTQYFGPGTRLTVL.

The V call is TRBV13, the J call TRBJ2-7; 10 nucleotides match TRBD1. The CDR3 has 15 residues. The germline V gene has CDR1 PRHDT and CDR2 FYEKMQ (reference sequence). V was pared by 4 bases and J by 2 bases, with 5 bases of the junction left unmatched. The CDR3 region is CASSSRTGGPYEQYV. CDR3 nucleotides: TGTGCCAGCAGCTCTCGGACAGGGGGTCCCTACGAGCAGTACGTC.

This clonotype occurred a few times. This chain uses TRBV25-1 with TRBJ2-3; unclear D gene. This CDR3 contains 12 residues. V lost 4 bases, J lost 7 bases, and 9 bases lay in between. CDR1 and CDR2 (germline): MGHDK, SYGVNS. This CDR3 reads CASSAWEYTQYF. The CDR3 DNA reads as TGTGCCAGCAGTGCCTGGGAATATACGCAGTATTTT.

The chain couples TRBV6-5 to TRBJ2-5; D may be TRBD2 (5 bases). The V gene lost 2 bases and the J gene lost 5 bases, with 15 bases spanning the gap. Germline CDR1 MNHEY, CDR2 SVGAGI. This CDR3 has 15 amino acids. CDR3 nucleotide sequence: TGTGCCAGCAGTTACCGAGGAGGAGAAGGGGAGACCCAGTACTTC. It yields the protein CASSYRGGEGETQYF.

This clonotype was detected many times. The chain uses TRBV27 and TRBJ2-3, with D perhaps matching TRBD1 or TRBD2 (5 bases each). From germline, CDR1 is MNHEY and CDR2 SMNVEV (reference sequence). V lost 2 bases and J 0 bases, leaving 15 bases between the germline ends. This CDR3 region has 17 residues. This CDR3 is CASSLLAPGPSTDTQYF. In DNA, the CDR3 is TGTGCCAGCAGTTTACTGGCGCCGGGACCGAGCACAGATACGCAGTATTTT.

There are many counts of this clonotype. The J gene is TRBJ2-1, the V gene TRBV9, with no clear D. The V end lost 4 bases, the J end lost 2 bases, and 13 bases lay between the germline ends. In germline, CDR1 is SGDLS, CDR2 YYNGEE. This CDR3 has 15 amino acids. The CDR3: CASSPQQVTYNEQFF. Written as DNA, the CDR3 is TGTGCCAGCAGCCCCCAGCAGGTCACCTACAATGAGCAGTTCTTC.

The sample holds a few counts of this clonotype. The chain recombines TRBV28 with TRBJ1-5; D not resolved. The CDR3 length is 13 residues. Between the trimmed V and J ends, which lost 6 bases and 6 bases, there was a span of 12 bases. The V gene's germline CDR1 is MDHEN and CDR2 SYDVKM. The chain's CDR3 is CASSPYLSQPQHF. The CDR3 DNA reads TGTGCCAGCAGCCCTTATTTGAGTCAGCCCCAGCATTTT.

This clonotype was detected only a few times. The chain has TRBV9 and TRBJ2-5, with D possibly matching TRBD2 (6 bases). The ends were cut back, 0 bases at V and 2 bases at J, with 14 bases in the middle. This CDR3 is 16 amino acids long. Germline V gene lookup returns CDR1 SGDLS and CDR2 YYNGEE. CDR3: CASSVGVAAIQETQYF. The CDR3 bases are TGTGCCAGCAGCGTAGGCGTAGCGGCCATTCAAGAGACCCAGTACTTC. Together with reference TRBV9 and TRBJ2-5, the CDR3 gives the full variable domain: DSGVTQTPKHLITATGQRVTLRCSPRSGDLSVYWYQQSLDQGLQFLIQYYNGEERAKGNILERFSAQQFPDLHSELNLSSLELGDSALYFCASSVGVAAIQETQYFGPGTRLLVL.

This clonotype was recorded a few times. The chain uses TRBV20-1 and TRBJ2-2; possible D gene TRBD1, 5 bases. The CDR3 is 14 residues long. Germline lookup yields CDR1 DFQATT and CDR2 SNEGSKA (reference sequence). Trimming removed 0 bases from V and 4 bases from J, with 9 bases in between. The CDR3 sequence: CSARDQQGTGELFF. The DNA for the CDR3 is TGCAGTGCTAGAGATCAGCAGGGCACCGGGGAGCTGTTTTTT.